Each of the 27 T cell receptor beta chains below was sequenced from the same sample in a study of T cells in Graves' hyperthyroidism and ophthalmopathy (dated by TCRdb to the late 2010s). Libraries were prepared through multiplex PCR. The instrument given in TCRdb is Illumina HiSeq 2000. The TCR beta CDR3 regions were amplified from RNA transcripts. The first round of RT-PCR for the TCR CDR3 was performed with the HTBI primer set and the Qiagen OneStep RT-PCR kit. In-frame beta chains were kept once TCRdb had trimmed the public reads at Q25 with fastp and called clones with MiXCR. Records with the same CDR3 protein are collapsed into one entry carrying the most frequent genes and DNA. This sample gives a few hundred thousand distinct CDR3 sequences in total; 14% of them show up just once. In total, the top ten clones hold approximately 15% of the sample. Sequenced material: blood. These receptors were taken from a middle-aged woman with Graves' hyperthyroidism.

This clonotype was seen ten or more times. The V gene is TRBV30, the J gene TRBJ1-6; TRBD1 matches 7 bases. J gave up 9 bases and V 3 bases, and 8 bases lay outside the gene matches. The CDR3 has 14 residues. The germline V gene encodes CDR1 GTSNPN and CDR2 SVGIG (reference sequence). CDR3: CAWSRDSGGSPLHF. In nucleotides, the CDR3 is TGTGCCTGGAGCCGGGACAGCGGTGGTTCACCCCTCCACTTT. Complete variable domain (other parts from reference TRBV30 and TRBJ1-6): SQTIHQWPATLVQPVGSPLSLECTVEGTSNPNLYWYRQAAGRGLQLLFYSVGIGQISSEVPQNLSASRPQDRQFILSSKKLLLSDSGFYLCAWSRDSGGSPLHFGNGTRLTVT.

Ten or more counts support this clonotype. The V and J genes are TRBV2 and TRBJ2-2; the D gene is possibly TRBD2 (6 bases). The germline V gene has CDR1 SNHLY and CDR2 FYNNEI. The CDR3 covers 16 residues. Trimming removed 6 bases from V and 1 base from J, with 15 bases in between. The CDR3 sequence: CASRGGSLVNTGELFF. The CDR3, as DNA: TGTGCCAGCAGAGGAGGGAGTCTCGTGAACACCGGGGAGCTGTTTTTT.

This clonotype was detected a few times. The chain couples TRBV19 to TRBJ2-3; 8 bases map to TRBD2. Germline CDR1 is LNHDA and CDR2 is SQIVND (reference sequence). The CDR3 sequence is 16 residues long. V was clipped by 1 base and J by 2 bases; unmatched bases: 5. The CDR3 sequence: CASSIGVAGLTDTQYF. The CDR3 DNA reads TGTGCCAGTAGTATAGGGGTAGCGGGACTCACAGATACGCAGTATTTT.

This clonotype turned up a few times. The chain recombines TRBV4-2 with TRBJ1-6, with TRBD1 as a possible D gene (5 bases). V lost 0 bases to trimming and J lost 1 base, with 13 bases between them. CDR3 length: 18 amino acids. CDR1 is LGHNA and CDR2 is YNFKEQ in the germline V gene. CDR3 sequence (DNA): TGTGCCAGCAGCCAAGATCTCGGGGGGTGGTCCTATAATTCACCCCTCCACTTT. Translating it yields CASSQDLGGWSYNSPLHF.

This clonotype occurred many times. The chain joins TRBV20-1 to TRBJ1-1; TRBD1 matches 11 bases. In germline, CDR1 is DFQATT, CDR2 SNEGSKA (reference sequence). V lost 5 bases, J lost 4 bases, and 3 bases stayed unmatched. The CDR3 consists of 13 residues. The CDR3, as DNA: TGCAGTGCTCGGACAGGGGGCATCACTGAAGCTTTCTTT. As protein: CSARTGGITEAFF.

This CDR3 is CASFGGILYNEQFF. CDR3 coding DNA: TGTGCCAGCTTTGGCGGGATTCTCTACAATGAGCAGTTCTTC. The rearrangement links TRBV14 to TRBJ2-1; D is possibly TRBD2 (6 bases). The CDR3 is 14 amino acids. Trimming cost V 8 bases and J 3 bases, with 14 bases left between them. Looked up from germline, CDR1 is SGHDN and CDR2 is FVKESK.

This clonotype appeared a few times. The chain is built from TRBV10-3 and TRBJ2-5; D perhaps matches TRBD2 (5 bases). The V gene lost 4 bases and the J gene lost 2 bases, with 8 bases spanning the gap. The CDR3 extends over 13 amino acids. Germline V CDR1 and CDR2: ENHRY, SYGVKD. The CDR3 coding sequence is TGTGCCATCAGTGGGACTCAACAAGAGACCCAGTACTTC. This translates into CAISGTQQETQYF.

With regard to this clonotype: A read error is possible here, since a much larger clone lies one base away. The CDR3 DNA sequence: TGTGCCAGCGCCGGGGACAGGGTAATTCGCGAGCAGTACTTC. It encodes CASAGDRVIREQYF. V is TRBV6-1 and J is TRBJ2-7; 9 positions agree with TRBD1. The CDR3 totals 14 residues. Per the germline V gene, CDR1 is MNHNS and CDR2 is SASEGT. J gave up 6 bases and V 8 bases, and 11 bases lay outside the gene matches.

The chain carries TRBV7-3 and TRBJ2-3; D not resolved. The CDR3 consists of 14 residues. V dropped 0 bases and J dropped 4 bases, with 8 bases sitting between them. CDR1 and CDR2 (germline): SGHTA, FQGTGA. CDR3 region: CASSLTHKADTQYF. CDR3 coding DNA: TGTGCCAGCAGCTTAACCCATAAGGCAGATACGCAGTATTTT.

This clonotype was recorded at least ten times. V usage is TRBV18 and J usage is TRBJ1-2; possibly TRBD1 for D (5 bases). CDR1 and CDR2 (germline): KGHSH, LQKENI. The length of the CDR3 is 15 residues. Trimming cost V 2 bases and J 0 bases, with 10 bases left between them. The CDR3 here is CASSPGGKPNYGYTF. For the CDR3, the DNA is TGTGCCAGCTCACCAGGGGGTAAGCCTAACTATGGCTACACCTTC.

The table lists this clonotype with many counts. The chain recombines TRBV30 with TRBJ1-3, with TRBD1 matching 10 bases. V trimming: 3 bases; J trimming: 3 bases; junction bases outside the gene matches: 11. Germline V gene lookup returns CDR1 GTSNPN and CDR2 SVGIG (reference sequence). The CDR3 runs to 17 residues. The CDR3 nucleotides read TGTGCCTGGAGGGGGACCGGGACAGGGGATCTTGGAAACACCATATATTTT. Encoded protein: CAWRGTGTGDLGNTIYF.

This clonotype was observed many times. The chain combines TRBV28 with TRBJ2-1, with D unclear. Germline assignment: CDR1 MDHEN and CDR2 SYDVKM. Trimming stripped 5 bases from V and 8 bases from J, with 4 bases between. The CDR3 loop spans 10 amino acids. CDR3 region: CASSSDEQFF. CDR3 sequence (DNA): TGTGCCAGCAGTAGCGATGAGCAGTTCTTC.

This clonotype was found many times. The rearrangement links TRBV10-1 to TRBJ2-1, with TRBD1 matching over 9 bases. The V gene end was trimmed by 5 bases and the J gene end by 1 base; junction bases not matched to a gene: 3. Per germline, CDR1 WNHNN and CDR2 SYGVQD (reference sequence). CDR3 length: 15 residues. In DNA form, the CDR3 reads TGCGCCAGCAGTCCCGACAGGGGGTCCTACAATGAGCAGTTCTTC. This codes for CASSPDRGSYNEQFF.

A few counts support this clonotype. The CDR3: CASKEEDQPQHF. The CDR3 bases are TGTGCCAGCAAGGAGGAGGATCAGCCCCAGCATTTT. The V and J genes are TRBV28 and TRBJ1-5; the D is unclear. The CDR3 covers 12 residues. Trimming took off 7 bases at V and 5 bases at J, with 9 bases between the two ends. Germline V gene sequence: CDR1 MDHEN, CDR2 SYDVKM.

This clonotype has more than one count but fewer than ten. The V call is TRBV7-9, the J call TRBJ1-5; D ambiguous. The CDR3 covers 14 residues. Germline V CDR1 and CDR2: SEHNR, FQNEAQ (reference sequence). Between the trimmed V and J ends, which lost 5 bases and 5 bases, there was a span of 13 bases. CDR3 nucleotide sequence: TGTGCCAGCAGCCCACAGACGAGCGATCAGCCCCAGCATTTT. It codes for CASSPQTSDQPQHF. The complete variable domain, with remaining parts taken from reference TRBV7-9 and TRBJ1-5, reads DTGVSQNPRHKITKRGQNVTFRCDPISEHNRLYWYRQTLGQGPEFLTYFQNEAQLEKSRLLSDRFSAERPKGSFSTLEIQRTEQGDSAMYLCASSPQTSDQPQHFGDGTRLSIL.

This clonotype was picked up a small number of times. In DNA, the CDR3 is TGTGCCAGCAGTTTGGTCGATAGAATCTCTGGGGCCAACGTCCTGACTTTC. Its protein is CASSLVDRISGANVLTF. V usage is TRBV27 and J usage is TRBJ2-6; D is uncertain. The germline CDR1 and CDR2 sequences are MNHEY and SMNVEV (reference sequence). Between the trimmed V and J ends, which lost 3 bases and 0 bases, there was a span of 12 bases. The CDR3 totals 17 residues.

There are many counts of this clonotype. The gene calls are TRBV30 and TRBJ2-5; possibly TRBD2 for D (5 bases). The CDR3 extends over 13 amino acids. V dropped 0 bases and J dropped 5 bases, with 10 bases sitting between them. Looked up from germline, CDR1 is GTSNPN and CDR2 is SVGIG (reference sequence). This CDR3 is CAWSVRAAETQYF. As DNA, the CDR3 is TGTGCCTGGAGTGTGAGGGCGGCGGAGACCCAGTACTTC.

This clonotype was counted ten times or more. The V gene is TRBV2, the J gene TRBJ1-1; D call uncertain. Germline CDR1 SNHLY, CDR2 FYNNEI. Trimming pared 9 bases from V and 4 bases from J, leaving 9 bases between. The length of the CDR3 is 11 residues. The DNA for the CDR3 is TGTGCCAGACTTTCTTTCACTGAAGCTTTCTTT. Translating gives CARLSFTEAFF.

Ten or more counts support this clonotype. The gene calls are TRBV5-1 and TRBJ1-4, with D tentatively TRBD1 (5 bases). Germline CDR1 SGHRS, CDR2 YFSETQ. Trimming removed 4 bases at V and 8 bases at J, with 15 bases between. The CDR3 has 14 amino acids. CDR3 coding DNA: TGCGCCAGCAGCCTAACGGGGGGGACGGAAAAACTGTTTTTT. Its protein product is CASSLTGGTEKLFF.

About this clonotype itself: A much larger clone differs from this one at a single base, so this may be a read error. The rearrangement links TRBV12-3 or TRBV12-4 to TRBJ2-2; D remains unclear. This CDR3 is built from 12 residues. The V end was cut by 10 bases, the J end by 7 bases, with 13 bases between. The CDR3 reads CANRERSGELFF. In DNA form, the CDR3 reads TGTGCCAACAGAGAGAGGAGCGGGGAGCTGTTTTTT.

The chain links TRBV29-1 to TRBJ2-1; no definite D call. Looked up from germline, CDR1 is SQVTM and CDR2 is ANQGSEA. The CDR3 totals 15 residues. Trimming took 4 bases from V and 3 from J, leaving 16 bases between them. The CDR3 sequence: CSVGLRDGNYNEQFF. Here the CDR3 DNA reads TGCAGCGTTGGGCTAAGGGATGGGAACTACAATGAGCAGTTCTTC.

The chain is built from TRBV10-1 and TRBJ1-1, with D tentatively TRBD1 (5 bases). This CDR3 spans 14 amino acids. With 4 bases removed from V and 4 bases from J, the gap between germline ends came to 13 bases. Per germline, CDR1 WNHNN and CDR2 SYGVQD (reference sequence). CDR3 DNA: TGCGCCAGCAGTGCCCAGACAGTGAGCACTGAAGCTTTCTTT. Protein sequence: CASSAQTVSTEAFF.

This chain connects TRBV6-1 to TRBJ2-2; unclear D gene. The CDR3 runs 13 residues. Germline V CDR1 and CDR2: MNHNS, SASEGT. Trimming shortened V by 4 bases and J by 3 bases, and 6 bases separated the two germline ends. For the CDR3, the DNA is TGTGCCAGCAGTGTATTAGACACCGGGGAGCTGTTTTTT. Translation: CASSVLDTGELFF.

This clonotype came up many times. This chain uses TRBV7-8 with TRBJ2-5; tentative D call: TRBD1 (6 bases). This CDR3 is built from 14 residues. CDR1 is SGHVS and CDR2 is FQNEAQ in the germline V gene. The germline V and J ends were trimmed by 5 bases and 4 bases, with 14 bases remaining between them. As DNA, the CDR3 is TGTGCCAGCAGCAGAATTGGGGGCAGAGAGACCCAGTACTTC. Its protein is CASSRIGGRETQYF.

This clonotype appeared many times. The CDR3 DNA reads as TGTGCCAGCAGCTTCTCCGGGGGCAGGACTGAAGCTTTCTTT. It yields the protein CASSFSGGRTEAFF. V is TRBV7-9 and J is TRBJ1-1; D possibly corresponds to TRBD1 (6 bases). Germline CDR1 reads SEHNR; CDR2 reads FQNEAQ (reference sequence). V lost 3 bases, J lost 5 bases, and 13 bases lay in between. This CDR3 has 14 amino acids. Full variable domain (outside the CDR3, taken from reference TRBV7-9 and TRBJ1-1): DTGVSQNPRHKITKRGQNVTFRCDPISEHNRLYWYRQTLGQGPEFLTYFQNEAQLEKSRLLSDRFSAERPKGSFSTLEIQRTEQGDSAMYLCASSFSGGRTEAFFGQGTRLTVV.

The J gene is TRBJ1-5, the V gene TRBV6-2 or TRBV6-3; the D gene is possibly TRBD1 (5 bases). V lost 5 bases and J lost 0, with 11 bases in between. Germline CDR1 reads MNHEY; CDR2 reads SVGEGT. This CDR3 is 15 amino acids long. This chain's CDR3 is CASSVFRDSNQPQHF. The CDR3 coding sequence is TGTGCCAGCAGTGTTTTCAGGGATAGCAATCAGCCCCAGCATTTT.

This clonotype was observed at least ten times. V is TRBV2 and J is TRBJ2-1, with D unclear. Trimming cost V 4 bases and J 8 bases, with 9 bases left between them. Germline V gene data show CDR1 as SNHLY and CDR2 as FYNNEI. CDR3 size: 12 residues. The CDR3 sequence: CASSVGNYEQFF. Here the CDR3 DNA reads TGTGCCAGCAGTGTGGGTAACTATGAGCAGTTCTTC.